This TCR beta chain came from a study of shared clonotypes between healthy human individuals. Germline-derived CDR1 and CDR2 are MDHEN and SYDVKM. This CDR3 is 18 amino acids long. The V gene lost 5 bases and the J gene lost 0 bases, with 20 bases spanning the gap. Sequenced by immunoSEQ multiplex PCR; TCRdb stores in-frame clones only, minus some. Among approximately 1,000,000 clones listed, approximately 80% were seen once. V usage is TRBV28 and J usage is TRBJ1-3; TRBD1 might be the D (6 bases). The sample comprised memory CD4+ T cells from PBMCs. Subset meaning: CD45RA-negative fraction. This clonotype was obtained from a man between 18 and 35 years old in good health. Some clones in this sample may be carry-over from other donors' samples. The CDR3 sequence is CASSAPRQALPSGNTIYF. CDR3 in DNA: TGTGCCAGCAGTGCACCCAGACAGGCTCTTCCCTCTGGAAACACCATATATTTT.